Listed here is a single TCR beta chain. Profiling relied on immunoSEQ multiplex PCR, and the TCRdb table lists in-frame clones only, not all of them. Found here are under 300,000 clones, approximately 84% of them singletons; the top ten hold roughly 3.1%. Germline V gene sequence: CDR1 SGHDN, CDR2 FVKESK. The trim removed 4 bases at V and 5 bases at J, leaving 8 bases unmatched. This CDR3 comprises 15 residues. The sample is drawn from a study of blood T cell repertoires in COVID-19. This chain links TRBV14 with TRBJ2-1; 7 nucleotides line up with TRBD2. The clonotype comes from a woman aged 40-49 years with acute COVID-19. Sequencing was carried out using PBMCs or T cells enriched from blood (not recorded which). CDR3 in amino acids: CASSPWASGNNEQFF. The DNA of the CDR3 is TGTGCCAGCAGCCCCTGGGCTAGCGGAAACAATGAGCAGTTCTTC.